One sample yielded the 10 T cell receptor beta chains listed below, sequenced in a study of tumor-infiltrating lymphocytes in primary liver carcinoma (TCRdb year 2017). Sequencing used an Illumina HiSeq 2500. TCRbeta-specific cDNA was reverse-transcribed from about 520 ng total RNA using a constant-region primer and ProtoScript II reverse transcriptase. Construction of the TCRbeta libraries relied on three nested rounds of multiplex PCR, following a slightly modified ARM-PCR procedure. Each of the first two PCR rounds ran for approximately 11 cycles and used multiplex TRBV1-TRBV30 forward primers together with a Cbeta reverse primer. The public reads were reprocessed in TCRdb via fastp at Q25 and MiXCR, keeping in-frame beta chains. Merged by CDR3 protein, the rows form single entries marked with the most common genes and DNA. Counted in this sample were 300,000 to 350,000 distinct CDR3 sequences; around 60% of them appeared once. The ten largest clones capture roughly 6% of the sample.

Blood RNA was extracted from unsorted whole blood with TRIzol reagent; germline DNA came from the DNeasy Blood & Tissue kit. The specimen sequenced was peripheral blood. The receptors derive from a man in his forties with primary liver carcinoma and hepatitis B virus infection.

Remarks on this clonotype: This may be a read error, as it is one base from a much larger clone. This rearrangement joins TRBV29-1 to TRBJ2-7, with D uncertain. Trimming pared 7 bases from V and 0 bases from J, leaving 10 bases between. CDR1 and CDR2 from the germline V gene are SQVTM and ANQGSEA. The CDR3 totals 12 residues. CDR3 region: CSAVYNSYEQYF. CDR3 sequence (DNA): TGCAGCGCTGTATACAACTCCTACGAGCAGTACTTC.

As for this clonotype: This could be a read error, since a much larger clone is one nucleotide away. The chain recombines TRBV6-1 with TRBJ2-6; no clear D. This CDR3 comprises 15 residues. Germline CDR1 and CDR2: MNHNS and SASEGT. Trimming left V 1 base short and J 1 base short, with 5 bases between. DNA of the CDR3: TGTGCCAGCAGTGAAGACAAGTCTGGGGCCAACGTCCTGACTTTC. Its translation: CASSEDKSGANVLTF.

This clonotype was detected a few times. The rearrangement uses TRBV5-4 and TRBJ2-7; 7 bases line up with TRBD1. Looked up from germline, CDR1 is SGHNT and CDR2 is YYREEE (reference sequence). Trimming took 4 bases from V and 5 from J; bases not matched to a gene: 6. The CDR3 totals 13 residues. The CDR3 bases are TGTGCCAGCAGCGCGATGACAGGGAACGAGCAGTACTTC. This codes for CASSAMTGNEQYF.

Remarks on this clonotype: A junction end diverges from the germline sequence, so it may reflect a read error. This rearrangement joins TRBV4-2 to TRBJ1-2; tentatively, D is TRBD1 (6 bases). CDR1 is LGHNA, CDR2 YNFKEQ, per germline. This CDR3 has 15 amino acids. The CDR3, as DNA: TGTGCCAGTAGCCCGGAAGACCGGGGTACAGGGGGCTACACCTTC. This gives the protein CASSPEDRGTGGYTF.

This clonotype came up a few times. The V gene is TRBV5-4, the J gene TRBJ2-1; TRBD2 matches at 7 bases. With V trimmed by 1 base and J by 8 bases, 9 bases remained unmatched. CDR1 and CDR2 from the germline V gene are SGHNT and YYREEE (reference sequence). The CDR3 has 15 residues. The CDR3 region is CASSLTAGATDEQFF. The CDR3, as DNA: TGTGCCAGCAGCTTGACGGCGGGAGCGACAGATGAGCAGTTCTTC.

In this sample, this clonotype turned up once. The chain is built from TRBV6-5 and TRBJ1-3; no firm D call. V lost 5 bases and J lost 0, with 8 bases in between. The germline V gene has CDR1 MNHEY and CDR2 SVGAGI. This CDR3 contains 14 residues. The CDR3 loop is CASSPSDSGNTIYF. CDR3 bases: TGTGCCAGCAGTCCGTCCGACTCTGGAAACACCATATATTTT.

This clonotype was counted a few times. The V and J genes are TRBV14 and TRBJ2-1; tentative D call: TRBD2 (6 bases). The CDR3 contains 16 residues. CDR1 is SGHDN and CDR2 is FVKESK in the germline V gene. The V end lost 3 bases, the J end lost 12 bases, and 24 bases lay between the germline ends. The CDR3 is CASSQESGPPRGGQFF. The CDR3 DNA follows: TGTGCCAGCAGCCAGGAGTCGGGGCCTCCCCGGGGAGGGCAGTTCTTC.

This clonotype was detected only a few times. The chain is built from TRBV2 and TRBJ2-7; D is unclear. Germline CDR1 and CDR2: SNHLY and FYNNEI. Trimming took 5 bases from V and 2 from J, leaving 4 bases between them. The CDR3 loop spans 11 amino acids. CDR3 nucleotide sequence: TGTGCCAGCAGTCAAACCTACGAGCAGTACTTC. Its protein product is CASSQTYEQYF.

Details on this clonotype: The CDR3 ends on some other residue instead of the conserved phenylalanine or tryptophan, so this is likely a read error. The gene calls are TRBV29-1 and TRBJ1-1; D might be TRBD1 (5 bases). CDR1 SQVTM and CDR2 ANQGSEA come from the germline V gene. This CDR3 spans 13 amino acids. CDR3 bases: TGCAGCGTCGAAGAGGGGATTAACACTGAAGCTTTCTTA. Translated: CSVEEGINTEAFL.

A note on this clonotype: A clone one base away is much larger, so this may be a read error. The V call is TRBV6-2 or TRBV6-3, the J call TRBJ1-5; D is uncertain. Germline lookup yields CDR1 MNHEY and CDR2 SVGEGT. CDR3 length: 12 amino acids. CDR3 in amino acids: CAGSYTVQPQHF. CDR3 in DNA: TGTGCCGGCAGTTACACGGTTCAGCCCCAGCATTTT.